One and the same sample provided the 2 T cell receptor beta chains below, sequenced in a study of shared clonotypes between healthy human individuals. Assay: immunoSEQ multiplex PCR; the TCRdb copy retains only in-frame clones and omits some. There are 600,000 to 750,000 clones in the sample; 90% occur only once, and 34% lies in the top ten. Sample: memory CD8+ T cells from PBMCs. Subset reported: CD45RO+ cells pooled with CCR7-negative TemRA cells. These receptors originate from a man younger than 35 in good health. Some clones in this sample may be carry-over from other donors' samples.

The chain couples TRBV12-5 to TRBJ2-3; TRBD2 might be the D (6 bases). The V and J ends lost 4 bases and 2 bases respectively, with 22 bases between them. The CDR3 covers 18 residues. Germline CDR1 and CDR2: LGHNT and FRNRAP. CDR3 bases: TGTGCTAGTGGTTCCGCCCTGCCCCAGGAGGGGCTCACAGATACGCAGTATTTT. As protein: CASGSALPQEGLTDTQYF. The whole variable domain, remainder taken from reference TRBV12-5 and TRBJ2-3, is DARVTQTPRHKVTEMGQEVTMRCQPILGHNTVFWYRQTMMQGLELLAYFRNRAPLDDSGMPKDRFSAEMPDATLATLKIQPSEPRDSAVYFCASGSALPQEGLTDTQYFGPGTRLTVL.

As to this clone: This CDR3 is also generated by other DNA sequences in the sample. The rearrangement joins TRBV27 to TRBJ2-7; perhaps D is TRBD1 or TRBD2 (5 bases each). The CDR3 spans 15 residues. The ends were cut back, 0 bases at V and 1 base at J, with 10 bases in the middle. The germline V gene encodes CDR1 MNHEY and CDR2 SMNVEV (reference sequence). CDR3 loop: CASSLSGWGSYEQYF. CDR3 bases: TGTGCCAGCAGTTTATCGGGGTGGGGGTCCTACGAGCAGTACTTC.